Listed here is a single TCR beta chain. Its antigen is unidentified. The same CDR3 arises from other DNA sequences in this sample as well. This sample stems from a study of shared clonotypes between healthy human individuals. Study-wide points: The study generally estimated greater richness for naive than memory subsets. Non-shared clonotypes showed lower generation probabilities than clonotypes common to all four donors.

Data came from immunoSEQ multiplex PCR; TCRdb stores just in-frame clones and leaves some out. The table lists a few million clones, just under 95% of them singletons. Naive CD8 cells lacked CD45RO and underwent positive selection for CCR7, leaving out terminally differentiated effector memory CD45RA+ cells. The CDR3 has 14 amino acids. Germline-derived CDR1 and CDR2 are SGDLS and YYNGEE. V dropped 0 bases and J dropped 0 bases, with 3 bases sitting between them. This sequence originates from a man between 18 and 35 years old in good health. Some clones in this sample may be carry-over from other donors' samples. The chain carries TRBV9 and TRBJ2-2; D gene unclear. The sample was naive CD8+ T cells from PBMCs. The CDR3 reads CASSVGPNTGELFF. CDR3 bases: TGTGCCAGCAGCGTAGGGCCGAACACCGGGGAGCTGTTTTTT.